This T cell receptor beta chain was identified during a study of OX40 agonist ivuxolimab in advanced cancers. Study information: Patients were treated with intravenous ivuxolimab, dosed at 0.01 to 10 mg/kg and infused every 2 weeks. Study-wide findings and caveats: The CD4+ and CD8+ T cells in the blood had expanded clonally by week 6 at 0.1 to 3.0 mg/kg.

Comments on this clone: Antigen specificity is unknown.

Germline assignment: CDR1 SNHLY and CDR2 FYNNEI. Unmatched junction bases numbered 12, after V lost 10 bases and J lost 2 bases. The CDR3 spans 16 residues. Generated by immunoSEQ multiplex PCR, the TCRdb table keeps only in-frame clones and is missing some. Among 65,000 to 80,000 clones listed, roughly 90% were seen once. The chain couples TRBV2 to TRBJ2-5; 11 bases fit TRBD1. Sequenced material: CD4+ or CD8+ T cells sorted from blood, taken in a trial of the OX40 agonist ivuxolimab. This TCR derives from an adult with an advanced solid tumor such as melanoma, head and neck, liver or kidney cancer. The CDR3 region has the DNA TGTGCCACCAATGGGGCCGGGACAGGGGGTCAAGAGACCCAGTACTTC. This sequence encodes CATNGAGTGGQETQYF.